The subject of this entry is one T cell receptor (beta chain). This sample stems from a study of blood T cell repertoires in COVID-19. Clones were read by immunoSEQ multiplex PCR, and TCRdb kept only the in-frame ones, dropping some. The sample records about 80,000 clones, approximately 85% being singletons. Sequences were obtained from peripheral blood. The receptor was isolated from a man between 65 and 85 years old with acute or convalescent COVID-19.

As DNA, the CDR3 is TGTGCCAGCAGTGAACAACCGGGACTAGCGTACGAGCAGTACTTC. It translates to CASSEQPGLAYEQYF. V is TRBV6-1 and J is TRBJ2-7, with TRBD2 identical over 10 bases. V lost 2 bases and J lost 4; bases outside the gene matches: 5. This CDR3 region has 15 residues. The germline CDR1 and CDR2 sequences are MNHNS and SASEGT.